This T cell receptor beta chain was sequenced for a study of early T cells in non-severe SARS-CoV-2 infection. Whole-study results and caveats: VDJdb matches were skewed toward anti-spike CD8 T cell responses.

This clonotype turned up a few times. Its target is unknown. Individual cDNA molecules were tagged with unique molecular identifiers, the study reported. TCRdb redid the calling of the 5' RACE reads with MiXCR, one entry per CDR3 protein. The sample consists of roughly 66,000 distinct CDR3 sequences, approximately 9% of them appearing once. The V gene lost 6 bases and the J gene lost 5 bases, with 17 bases spanning the gap. Germline assignment: CDR1 MNHEY and CDR2 SVGEGT. The length of the CDR3 is 15 residues. The chain employs TRBV6-2 or TRBV6-3 and TRBJ1-5; D gene unclear. Sequenced input: whole blood. The TCR was taken from an adult who was a healthcare worker with PCR-confirmed SARS-CoV-2 infection or an uninfected control (not recorded which). CDR3: CASRASGRPYQPQHF. In DNA form, the CDR3 reads TGTGCCAGCAGAGCATCCGGCAGGCCCTATCAGCCCCAGCATTTT.